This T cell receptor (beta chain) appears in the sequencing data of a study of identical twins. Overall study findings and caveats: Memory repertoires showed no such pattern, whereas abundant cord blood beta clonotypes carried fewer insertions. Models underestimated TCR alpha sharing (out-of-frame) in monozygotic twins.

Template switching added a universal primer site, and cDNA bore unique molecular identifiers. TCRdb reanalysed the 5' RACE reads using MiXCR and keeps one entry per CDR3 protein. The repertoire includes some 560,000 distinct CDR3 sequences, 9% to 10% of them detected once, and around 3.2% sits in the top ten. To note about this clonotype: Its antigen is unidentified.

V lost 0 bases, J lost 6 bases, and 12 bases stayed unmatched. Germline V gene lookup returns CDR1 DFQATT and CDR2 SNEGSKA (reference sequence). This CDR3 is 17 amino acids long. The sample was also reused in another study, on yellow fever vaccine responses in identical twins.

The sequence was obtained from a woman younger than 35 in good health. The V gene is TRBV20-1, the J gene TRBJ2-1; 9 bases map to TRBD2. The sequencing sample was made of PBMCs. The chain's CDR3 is CSARDRLRGGLSNEQFF. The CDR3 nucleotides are TGCAGTGCTAGAGATCGTTTGCGGGGGGGTTTAAGCAATGAGCAGTTCTTC.